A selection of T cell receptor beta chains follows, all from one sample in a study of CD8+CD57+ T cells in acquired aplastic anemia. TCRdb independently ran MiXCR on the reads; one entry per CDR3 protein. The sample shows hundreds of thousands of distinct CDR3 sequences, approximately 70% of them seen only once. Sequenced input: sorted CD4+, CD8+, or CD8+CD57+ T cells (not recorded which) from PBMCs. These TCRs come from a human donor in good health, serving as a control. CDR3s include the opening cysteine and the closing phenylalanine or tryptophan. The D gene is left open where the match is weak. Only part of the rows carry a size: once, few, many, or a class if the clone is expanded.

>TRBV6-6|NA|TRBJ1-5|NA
CASSYVETIDF
TGTGCCAGCAGTTACGTAGAGACCATAGATTTT
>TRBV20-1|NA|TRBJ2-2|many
CSALQNRNTGELFF
TGCAGTGCCCTGCAAAACAGGAACACCGGGGAGCTGTTTTTT
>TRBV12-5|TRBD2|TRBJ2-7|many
CASGLAQGLAGGNEQYF
TGTGCTAGTGGTTTGGCCCAAGGACTAGCGGGGGGCAACGAGCAGTACTTC
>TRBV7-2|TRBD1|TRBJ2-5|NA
CASSRTGGNSGNTF
TGTGCCAGCAGCCGGACAGGGGGAAACTCTGGAAACACCTTC
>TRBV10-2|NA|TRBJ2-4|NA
CASSLDRAKNVQYF
TGCGCCAGCAGCTTGGACCGAGCCAAAAACGTTCAGTACTTC
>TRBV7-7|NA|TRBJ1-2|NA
CASSLDEGQPQHFTF
TGTGCCAGCAGCTTAGACGAGGGTCAGCCCCAGCATTTTACCTTC
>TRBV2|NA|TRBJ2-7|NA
CASSLSAGQLSEQYF
TGTGCCAGCAGCTTATCAGCGGGACAGCTGTCCGAGCAGTACTTC
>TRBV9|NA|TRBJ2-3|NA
CASSSHGELHYEQYF
TGTGCCAGCAGCTCCCACGGGGAACTACACTACGAGCAGTATTTT
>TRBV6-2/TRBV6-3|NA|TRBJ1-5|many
CASSHNERTSNQPQHF
TGTGCCAGCAGTCACAACGAGCGGACTAGCAATCAGCCCCAGCATTTT
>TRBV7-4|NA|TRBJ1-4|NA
CASSRTRAKEKLFF
TGTGCCAGCAGCCGGACAAGAGCGAAGGAAAAACTGTTTTTT
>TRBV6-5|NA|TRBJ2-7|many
CASTLTPGSIGEQYF
TGTGCCAGCACCCTCACCCCGGGCTCGATTGGCGAGCAGTACTTC
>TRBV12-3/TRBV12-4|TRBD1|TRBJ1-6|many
CASSWGGGTGGIPLHF
TGTGCCAGCAGTTGGGGGGGTGGGACAGGAGGTATACCCCTCCACTTT
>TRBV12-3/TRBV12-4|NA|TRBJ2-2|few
CASSMQGGITGELFF
TGTGCCAGCAGTATGCAGGGTGGTATCACCGGGGAGCTGTTTTTT
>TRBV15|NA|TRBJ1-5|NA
CATSSINQPQHF
TGTGCCACCAGCAGTATTAATCAGCCCCAGCATTTT
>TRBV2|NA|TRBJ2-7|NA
CASSLQGWGLQYF
TGTGCCAGCTCACTCCAAGGGTGGGGGTTGCAGTACTTC